This record concerns one T cell receptor (beta chain) sequence. As yet, its antigen is unknown. The sample comes from a study of cytomegalovirus exposure and HLA in healthy donors. The length of the CDR3 is 16 residues. V lost 4 bases and J lost 6; bases outside the gene matches: 12. Germline V lookup: CDR1 SEHNR, CDR2 FQNEAQ (reference sequence). Findings and caveats of the study: V segments that were indistinguishable, TRBV6-2 and TRBV6-3 among them, were omitted from analysis.

Primers included in the PCR were 60 Vbeta and 13 Jbeta primers. Sequencing used immunoSEQ multiplex PCR; TCRdb keeps in-frame clones, though not all of them. The table lists more than 95,000 clones, more than 65% of them singletons, with roughly 8.2% in the top ten. Sequencing used PBMCs. This clonotype originated in a man aged 40-49 years in good health and CMV-seropositive. The genes are TRBV7-9 and TRBJ1-5, with TRBD1 identical over 7 bases. The CDR3 sequence: CASSSDSTGISQPQHF. DNA of the CDR3: TGTGCCAGCAGCTCGGACTCGACAGGGATAAGTCAGCCCCAGCATTTT.